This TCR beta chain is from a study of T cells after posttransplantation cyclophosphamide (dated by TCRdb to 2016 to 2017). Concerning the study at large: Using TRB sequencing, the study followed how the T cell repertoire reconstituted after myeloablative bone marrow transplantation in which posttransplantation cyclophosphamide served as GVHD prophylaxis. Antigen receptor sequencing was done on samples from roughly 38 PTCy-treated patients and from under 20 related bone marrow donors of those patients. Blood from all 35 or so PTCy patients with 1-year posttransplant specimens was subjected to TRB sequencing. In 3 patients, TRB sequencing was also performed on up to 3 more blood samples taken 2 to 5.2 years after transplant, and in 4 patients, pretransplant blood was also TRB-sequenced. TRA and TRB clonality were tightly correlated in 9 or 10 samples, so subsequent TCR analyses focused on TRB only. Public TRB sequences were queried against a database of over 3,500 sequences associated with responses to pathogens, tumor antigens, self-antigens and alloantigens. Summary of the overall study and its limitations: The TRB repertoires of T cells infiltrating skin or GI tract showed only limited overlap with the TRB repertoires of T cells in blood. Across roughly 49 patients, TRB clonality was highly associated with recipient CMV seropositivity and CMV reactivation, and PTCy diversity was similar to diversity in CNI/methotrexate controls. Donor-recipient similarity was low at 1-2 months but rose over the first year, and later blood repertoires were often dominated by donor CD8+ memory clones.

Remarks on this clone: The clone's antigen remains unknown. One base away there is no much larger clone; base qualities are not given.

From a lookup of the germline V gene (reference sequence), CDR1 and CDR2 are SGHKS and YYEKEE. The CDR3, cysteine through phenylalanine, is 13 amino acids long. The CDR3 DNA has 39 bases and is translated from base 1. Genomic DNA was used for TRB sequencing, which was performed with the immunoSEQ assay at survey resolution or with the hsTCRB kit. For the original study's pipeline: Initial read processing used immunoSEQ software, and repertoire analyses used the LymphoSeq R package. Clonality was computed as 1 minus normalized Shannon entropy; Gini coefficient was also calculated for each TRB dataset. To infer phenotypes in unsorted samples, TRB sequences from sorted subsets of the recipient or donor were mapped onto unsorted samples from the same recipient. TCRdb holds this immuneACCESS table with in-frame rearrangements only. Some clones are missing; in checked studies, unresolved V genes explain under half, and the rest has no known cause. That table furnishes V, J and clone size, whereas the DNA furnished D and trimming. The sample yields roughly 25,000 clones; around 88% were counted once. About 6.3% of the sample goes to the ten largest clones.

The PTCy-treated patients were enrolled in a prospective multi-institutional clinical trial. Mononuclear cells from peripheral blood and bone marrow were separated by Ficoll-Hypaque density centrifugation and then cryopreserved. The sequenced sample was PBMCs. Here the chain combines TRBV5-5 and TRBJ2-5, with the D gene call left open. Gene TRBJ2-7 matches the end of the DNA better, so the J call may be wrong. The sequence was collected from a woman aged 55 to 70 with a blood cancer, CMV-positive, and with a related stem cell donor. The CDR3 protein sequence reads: CASSWAETYEQYF. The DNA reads TGTGCCAGCAGCTGGGCAGAAACCTACGAGCAGTACTTC.